The clone carrying this T cell receptor (beta chain) showed up many times. Unique molecular identifiers were incorporated into the prepared TCRbeta library. A single record per CDR3 protein comes from TCRdb applying MiXCR to the PCR reads. The sample has a few hundred thousand distinct CDR3 sequences, 7.5% to 10% seen once. This entry belongs to a study of T-cell reconstitution after alpha-beta-depleted transplantation in children. This CDR3 spans 13 amino acids. V shed 0 bases and J shed 3 bases, with 6 bases lying between them. Germline CDR1 SGHTA, CDR2 FQGNSA. The chain employs TRBV7-2 and TRBJ2-7; D perhaps matches TRBD2 (6 bases). The sequences come from PBMCs from the stem cell graft donor, collected from the stem cell graft. The sequence came from a human donor who donated a stem cell graft to a child with SCID. CDR3 nucleotide sequence: TGTGCCAGCAGCTTAGCGGAGGGCTACGAGCAGTACTTC. Amino acids: CASSLAEGYEQYF.